This T cell receptor beta chain was identified in a study of cytomegalovirus exposure and HLA in healthy donors. Overall study findings and caveats: Analysis performed later showed TCR beta chains linked to HLA being more clonally expanded than equally common others. When presence/absence was analysed, sequencing depth was taken to be roughly uniform across donors. The later analysis indicated that the majority of CMV-associated TCR beta chains appeared HLA-restricted.

The PCR used 60 Vbeta and 13 Jbeta primers. Clones were sequenced by immunoSEQ multiplex PCR, and TCRdb holds only the in-frame ones, with some missing. Of about 150,000 clones listed, about 75% are singletons. In the case of this clone: Its matching antigen is unknown.

The V gene's germline CDR1 is KGHSH and CDR2 LQKENI. Trimming pared 2 bases from V and 8 bases from J, leaving 13 bases between. The CDR3 length is 14 residues. The sequenced sample consisted of PBMCs. The genes are TRBV18 and TRBJ2-1; D is uncertain. The TCR sequence derives from a man aged 55-75 years in good health and CMV-seronegative. CDR3 sequence (DNA): TGTGCCAGCTCACCAAACCGCGGTGGCGATGAGCAGTTCTTC. Amino acid sequence: CASSPNRGGDEQFF.